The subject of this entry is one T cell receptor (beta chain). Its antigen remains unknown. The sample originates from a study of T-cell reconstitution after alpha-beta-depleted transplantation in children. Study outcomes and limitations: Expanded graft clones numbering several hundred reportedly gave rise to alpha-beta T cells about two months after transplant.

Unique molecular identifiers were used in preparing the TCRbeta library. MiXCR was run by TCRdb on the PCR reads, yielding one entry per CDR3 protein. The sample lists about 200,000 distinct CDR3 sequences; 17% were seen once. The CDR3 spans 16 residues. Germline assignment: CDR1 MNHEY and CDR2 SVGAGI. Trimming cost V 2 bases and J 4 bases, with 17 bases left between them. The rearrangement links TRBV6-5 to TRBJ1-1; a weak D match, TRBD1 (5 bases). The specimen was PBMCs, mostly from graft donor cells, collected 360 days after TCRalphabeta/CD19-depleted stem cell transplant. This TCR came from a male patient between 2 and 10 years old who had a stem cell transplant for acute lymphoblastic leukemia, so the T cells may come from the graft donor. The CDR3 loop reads CASSYASGPPSTEAFF. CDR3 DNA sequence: TGTGCCAGCAGTTACGCCTCGGGACCCCCGAGCACTGAAGCTTTCTTT.